The entry below describes one T cell receptor beta chain. Its antigen is currently unknown. The CDR3 end is not reached by the read, which stops 3 residues before it; the germline J gene fills it in. The data belong to a study of Tregs in tolerant kidney transplant recipients. The table came from immunoSEQ multiplex PCR; TCRdb's copy has only in-frame clones and leaves some out. Its clone listing holds 23,000 or so clones. Related graft donors supplied nonmyeloablative bone marrow transplants, and mixed chimerism was transient. Study findings and constraints: Few patients were studied, so findings need validation in larger groups.

Trimming cost V 4 bases and J 6 bases; bases outside gene matches: 9. Germline V CDR1 and CDR2: SGHNT, YYREEE (reference sequence). This CDR3 comprises 14 residues. The sequenced sample was CD4+ T cells from blood (PBMCs), obtained 6 months after the transplant. The chain employs TRBV5-4 and TRBJ1-2, with TRBD1 matching over 7 bases. The TCR comes from a human patient who received a combined kidney and bone marrow transplant. Some of the T cells may derive from the graft donor. The sequenced part of the CDR3 DNA is TGTGCCAGCAGCCGGCAGGGGGATCATCATGGC. It is translated as CASSRQGDHHG. The entire CDR3 is CASSRQGDHHGYTF. The full variable domain, its missing parts supplied by reference TRBV5-4 and TRBJ1-2, is ETGVTQSPTHLIKTRGQQVTLRCSSQSGHNTVSWYQQALGQGPQFIFQYYREEENGRGNFPPRFSGLQFPNYSSELNVNALELDDSALYLCASSRQGDHHGYTFGSGTRLTVV.